This record looks at one TCR beta chain sequence and its context. Germline loops: CDR1 LGHDT, CDR2 YNNKEL (reference sequence). V was clipped by 4 bases and J by 5 bases; unmatched bases: 11. The CDR3 runs to 16 residues. This entry comes from a study of blood T cell repertoires in COVID-19. Enrolled through a virtual design, the participants were between about 18 and 100 years of age and came from about two dozen US areas. Participants were placed into cohorts based on the clinical history they reported. Exposed participants encountered a COVID-19 case during the 2 weeks preceding study entry. Per the original methods: Amplified reference gene primers provided the basis for estimating nucleated cell counts. The protocol was immunoSEQ multiplex PCR, while the TCRdb copy is restricted to in-frame clones and leaves out a portion. V and J calls and clone size come straight from that table; D and trimming were deduced from the DNA. The table shows around 200,000 clones, with approximately 86% occurring only once.

The source is a woman aged 25 to 45 who had been exposed to COVID-19. Sequencing input: PBMCs or T cells enriched from blood (not recorded which). The chain uses TRBV3-1 (or the pseudogene TRBV3-2) and TRBJ2-1; 7 bases are shared with TRBD1. In nucleotides, the CDR3 is TGTGCCAGCAGCCGAAGAGGGGGCCTGGGTGACAATGAGCAGTTCTTC. This sequence encodes CASSRRGGLGDNEQFF.